This T cell receptor beta chain was recovered during a study of identical twins. Study results and caveats: Monozygotic twins shared more out-of-frame TCR alpha than recombination models predicted.

TCRdb reanalysed the 5' RACE reads using MiXCR and keeps one entry per CDR3 protein. The sample lists 200,000 or so distinct CDR3 sequences, around 6.9% occurring once. Regarding this clonotype: The antigen remains undetermined.

Germline V gene lookup returns CDR1 MNHEY and CDR2 SMNVEV (reference sequence). The V and J ends lost 5 bases and 10 bases respectively, with 12 bases between them. The CDR3 is made up of 13 amino acids. The sample also formed part of further work on yellow fever vaccine responses in identical twins.

The TCR comes from a woman between 18 and 29 years old in good health. This rearrangement joins TRBV27 to TRBJ1-6; D ambiguous. Specimen: memory (CD45RO+) T cells sorted from blood. The CDR3 spells CASSPRHRSPLHF. The CDR3, as DNA: TGTGCCAGCAGTCCCCGACATAGATCACCCCTCCACTTT.